These 30 T cell receptor beta chains share one sample of origin, sequenced in a study of early T cells in non-severe SARS-CoV-2 infection. TCRdb reanalysed the 5' RACE reads using MiXCR and keeps one entry per CDR3 protein. The sample includes 74,000 or so distinct CDR3 sequences, about 13% seen only once; the top ten take approximately 1.1%. Sequenced: whole blood. The receptors originated from an adult who was a healthcare worker with PCR-confirmed SARS-CoV-2 infection or an uninfected control (not recorded which).

The gene calls are TRBV4-3 and TRBJ1-1; 10 positions match TRBD1. Trimming removed 2 bases from V and 5 bases from J; junction bases left unmatched: 5. Germline loops: CDR1 LGHNA, CDR2 YSLEER. This CDR3 is 15 amino acids long. The CDR3 loop is CASSQIDRGQTEAFF. CDR3 coding DNA: TGCGCCAGCAGCCAAATAGACAGGGGGCAAACTGAAGCTTTCTTT.

This clonotype has a handful of counts. The chain couples TRBV14 to TRBJ1-1; 7 bases agree with TRBD1. This CDR3 is 12 amino acids long. J lost 10 bases, V lost 1 base, and 3 bases had no gene match. The germline CDR1 and CDR2 sequences are SGHDN and FVKESK. The CDR3 is CASSQGQGVAFF. Written as DNA, the CDR3 is TGTGCCAGCAGCCAAGGACAGGGAGTAGCTTTCTTT.

This clonotype was detected ten times or more. The chain has TRBV20-1 and TRBJ1-1; no firm D call. Germline V gene sequence: CDR1 DFQATT, CDR2 SNEGSKA (reference sequence). The germline V and J ends were trimmed by 6 bases and 0 bases, with 8 bases remaining between them. This CDR3 is 12 amino acids long. The CDR3 sequence is CSAQAMNTEAFF. CDR3 nucleotide sequence: TGCAGTGCCCAGGCTATGAACACTGAAGCTTTCTTT.

This clonotype was seen repeatedly, ten times or more. CDR3 amino acids: CASSSWRGKTYEQYF. The CDR3, as DNA: TGTGCCAGCAGCTCCTGGAGGGGGAAAACCTACGAGCAGTACTTC. The chain recombines TRBV11-2 with TRBJ2-7, with D possibly being TRBD1 or TRBD2 (6 bases each). V shed 4 bases and J shed 2 bases, with 15 bases lying between them. This CDR3 is built from 15 residues. Germline values: CDR1 SGHAT, CDR2 FQNNGV.

This clonotype came up a few times. The chain is built from TRBV28 and TRBJ1-1; D uncertain. This CDR3 has 11 amino acids. Germline values: CDR1 MDHEN, CDR2 SYDVKM. V was shortened by 5 bases and J by 8 bases, with 9 bases between the two germline ends. CDR3 residues: CASSVESEAFF. The CDR3, as DNA: TGTGCCAGCAGTGTAGAATCCGAAGCTTTCTTT.

This sequence joins TRBV6-2 or TRBV6-3 and TRBJ2-2, with D perhaps matching TRBD1 or TRBD2 (6 bases each). The V gene lost 2 bases and the J gene lost 6 bases, with 10 bases spanning the gap. The CDR3 is 14 residues long. Germline V gene lookup returns CDR1 MNHEY and CDR2 SVGEGT. The DNA for the CDR3 is TGTGCCAGCAGTTACAACGGGGGCGCCGGGGAGCTGTTTTTT. Protein: CASSYNGGAGELFF.

The gene calls are TRBV27 and TRBJ1-1; D gene unclear. Germline V gene data show CDR1 as MNHEY and CDR2 as SMNVEV (reference sequence). Trimming shortened V by 6 bases and J by 1 base, and 9 bases separated the two germline ends. This CDR3 spans 13 amino acids. CDR3 in DNA: TGTGCCAGCAGAAGACGGCAGAACACTGAAGCTTTCTTT. Residues: CASRRRQNTEAFF.

The gene calls are TRBV30 and TRBJ1-1, with 9 bases matching TRBD1. Germline V gives CDR1 GTSNPN, CDR2 SVGIG (reference sequence). The CDR3 spans 11 residues. The chain's CDR3 is CGGTGHPEAFF. For the CDR3, the DNA is TGTGGAGGGACAGGGCATCCTGAAGCTTTCTTT.

This chain links TRBV27 with TRBJ2-1; 11 nucleotides match TRBD2. This CDR3 contains 16 residues. V was clipped by 4 bases and J by 1 base; unmatched bases: 3. Germline-derived CDR1 and CDR2 are MNHEY and SMNVEV (reference sequence). The CDR3 sequence: CASSSRLAGSYNEQFF. For the CDR3, the DNA is TGTGCCAGCAGTTCACGACTAGCGGGGTCCTACAATGAGCAGTTCTTC.

Details on this clonotype: This may come from a read error, since a much larger clone is one base off. This rearrangement joins TRBV9 to TRBJ2-5; D is perhaps TRBD1 or TRBD2 (5 bases each). The CDR3 is 16 residues long. Per germline, CDR1 SGDLS and CDR2 YYNGEE. CDR3: CANSVGDTGAQETQYF. The CDR3 region has the DNA TGTGCCAACAGCGTCGGCGACACCGGGGCACAAGAGACCCAGTACTTC. Drawing the rest from reference TRBV9 and TRBJ2-5, the complete variable domain is DSGVTQTPKHLITATGQRVTLRCSPRSGDLSVYWYQQSLDQGLQFLIQYYNGEERAKGNILERFSAQQFPDLHSELNLSSLELGDSALYFCANSVGDTGAQETQYFGPGTRLLVL.

This clonotype was counted only a few times. The chain couples TRBV15 to TRBJ2-7; unclear D gene. The CDR3 sequence is 12 residues long. The V end was cut by 0 bases, the J end by 4 bases, with 4 bases between. Per the germline V gene, CDR1 is LNHNV and CDR2 is YYDKDF (reference sequence). The CDR3 loop is CATSRDRYEQYF. The CDR3 coding sequence is TGTGCCACCAGCAGAGACAGGTACGAGCAGTACTTC.

The chain uses TRBV15 and TRBJ1-2; 11 nucleotides line up with TRBD1. Germline values: CDR1 LNHNV, CDR2 YYDKDF (reference sequence). V was clipped by 2 bases and J by 4 bases; unmatched bases: 6. The CDR3 has 16 amino acids. The CDR3 sequence is CATSRPGTGGGYGYTF. The CDR3 nucleotides read TGTGCCACCAGCAGACCTGGGACAGGGGGAGGCTATGGCTACACCTTC.

This clonotype turned up a few times. The gene calls are TRBV2 and TRBJ2-3; D is undetermined. The CDR3 totals 11 residues. CDR1 SNHLY and CDR2 FYNNEI come from the germline V gene. V was clipped by 2 bases and J by 7 bases, with 4 bases between them. This chain's CDR3 is CASSEQNTQYF. CDR3 nucleotide sequence: TGTGCCAGCAGTGAACAGAATACGCAGTATTTT.

The chain couples TRBV19 to TRBJ1-5; weak D call: TRBD1 (5 bases). Germline CDR1 reads LNHDA; CDR2 reads SQIVND (reference sequence). The CDR3 consists of 14 residues. V lost 5 bases and J lost 4, with 12 bases in between. CDR3 nucleotide sequence: TGTGCCAGTAGTCCTACAGGTGGAAATCAGCCCCAGCATTTT. Translated: CASSPTGGNQPQHF.

The V and J genes are TRBV9 and TRBJ2-7; a weak D match, TRBD2 (5 bases). The CDR3 runs 13 residues. V was trimmed by 0 bases and J by 7 bases, leaving 11 bases between them. Germline V gene data show CDR1 as SGDLS and CDR2 as YYNGEE. The CDR3 sequence: CASSVGPAGEQYF. The CDR3 coding sequence is TGTGCCAGCAGCGTAGGACCTGCGGGTGAGCAGTACTTC.

This clonotype came up many times. The chain couples TRBV11-2 to TRBJ2-1; 10 nucleotides align to TRBD2. The trim removed 1 base at V and 9 bases at J, leaving 0 bases unmatched. The CDR3 is 13 amino acids. Germline CDR1 is SGHAT and CDR2 is FQNNGV. The CDR3 loop reads CASSLGLAGEQFF. The CDR3 DNA reads TGTGCCAGCAGCTTAGGACTAGCGGGTGAGCAGTTCTTC.

The chain recombines TRBV28 with TRBJ2-7; tentative D call: TRBD2 (6 bases). This CDR3 is built from 13 residues. V dropped 3 bases and J dropped 6 bases, with 12 bases sitting between them. Germline V gene lookup returns CDR1 MDHEN and CDR2 SYDVKM. CDR3 region: CASSFGGTFEQYF. CDR3 sequence (DNA): TGTGCCAGCAGTTTTGGCGGGACCTTCGAGCAGTACTTC.

The chain has TRBV20-1 and TRBJ2-5, with 12 bases identical to TRBD2. CDR1 and CDR2 from the germline V gene are DFQATT and SNEGSKA (reference sequence). The CDR3 runs 14 residues. V gave up 6 bases and J gave up 1 base; unmatched junction bases: 3. In DNA, the CDR3 is TGCAGTGCCAGGACTAGCGGGACCCAAGAGACCCAGTACTTC. This sequence encodes CSARTSGTQETQYF.

The rearrangement links TRBV11-2 to TRBJ2-1; TRBD2 aligns across 9 bases. CDR3 length equals 16 residues. Losses at the gene ends were 3 bases for V and 1 base for J; bases not matched to a gene: 4. Per the germline V gene, CDR1 is SGHAT and CDR2 is FQNNGV. The DNA of the CDR3 is TGTGCCAGCAGCTTTTTAGCGGGAGTATCCTACAATGAGCAGTTCTTC. It codes for CASSFLAGVSYNEQFF.

This clonotype turned up a few times. The chain employs TRBV7-8 and TRBJ1-2; tentative D call: TRBD1 (5 bases). The ends were cut back, 5 bases at V and 6 bases at J, with 16 bases in the middle. The germline CDR1 and CDR2 sequences are SGHVS and FQNEAQ. This CDR3 comprises 14 residues. The CDR3 region is CASSPGYPGDGYTF. CDR3 nucleotides: TGTGCCAGCAGCCCTGGGTATCCGGGGGATGGCTACACCTTC.

This clonotype was found many times. The chain recombines TRBV10-3 with TRBJ1-3; perhaps TRBD1 as D (6 bases). Germline CDR1 and CDR2: ENHRY and SYGVKD. The CDR3 contains 13 residues. The V and J ends lost 0 bases and 8 bases respectively, with 8 bases between them. The CDR3 region is CAISESGGYTIYF. For the CDR3, the DNA is TGTGCCATCAGTGAGTCAGGGGGATACACCATATATTTT.

This clonotype was seen many times. V is TRBV2 and J is TRBJ2-2; TRBD1 matches at 8 bases. Germline V gene data show CDR1 as SNHLY and CDR2 as FYNNEI. V was clipped by 5 bases and J by 5 bases; unmatched bases: 7. This CDR3 spans 15 amino acids. The CDR3 coding sequence is TGTGCCAGCAGTTACGGACAGGGTAGGACCGGGGAGCTGTTTTTT. The encoded protein is CASSYGQGRTGELFF.

This clonotype has a count of ten or more. The chain links TRBV28 to TRBJ2-7; D might be TRBD2 (5 bases). Germline-derived CDR1 and CDR2 are MDHEN and SYDVKM. V lost 6 bases and J 4 bases, leaving 10 bases between the germline ends. The CDR3 has 12 amino acids. The CDR3 sequence is CASSSGIYEQYF. In nucleotides, the CDR3 is TGTGCCAGCAGCTCCGGGATATACGAGCAGTACTTC.

The chain links TRBV6-6 to TRBJ2-7; the D gene is possibly TRBD1 (6 bases). The ends were cut back, 4 bases at V and 0 bases at J, with 13 bases in the middle. This CDR3 comprises 15 residues. The germline CDR1 and CDR2 sequences are MNHNY and SVGAGI (reference sequence). The CDR3: CASSSAGTTSYEQYF. For the CDR3, the DNA is TGTGCCAGCAGTTCCGCCGGGACAACCTCCTACGAGCAGTACTTC.

This clonotype was picked up many times. CDR3 in amino acids: CASSLGTWGANEQFF. Here the CDR3 DNA reads TGTGCCAGCAGTCTCGGGACTTGGGGGGCCAATGAGCAGTTCTTC. V gene TRBV27 combines with J gene TRBJ2-1; the D call may be TRBD1 or TRBD2 (6 bases each). CDR3 length equals 15 residues. The V gene lost 5 bases and the J gene lost 6 bases, with 17 bases spanning the gap. Germline CDR1 MNHEY, CDR2 SMNVEV (reference sequence).

This chain connects TRBV19 to TRBJ2-2; D gene unclear. V lost 6 bases and J lost 6, with 8 bases in between. CDR1 is LNHDA, CDR2 SQIVND, per germline (reference sequence). The CDR3 loop spans 12 amino acids. CDR3 nucleotide sequence: TGTGCCAGTAGGTCTAGGGCCGGGGAGCTGTTTTTT. It encodes CASRSRAGELFF.

This clonotype was found a few times. The chain links TRBV6-2 or TRBV6-3 to TRBJ1-5; the D is unclear. Germline CDR1 MNHEY, CDR2 SVGEGT. This CDR3 is built from 13 residues. The ends were cut back, 3 bases at V and 2 bases at J, with 5 bases in the middle. CDR3 sequence: CASSYDGNQPQHF. DNA for the CDR3: TGTGCCAGCAGTTATGATGGCAATCAGCCCCAGCATTTT.

At least ten counts were recorded for this clonotype. This chain uses TRBV11-2 with TRBJ1-2, with D perhaps TRBD1 (5 bases). Germline CDR1 and CDR2: SGHAT and FQNNGV. The CDR3 extends over 16 amino acids. V lost 0 bases and J lost 0, with 11 bases in between. The chain's CDR3 is CASSLEPGLTNYGYTF. The CDR3 nucleotides are TGTGCCAGCAGCTTAGAACCGGGACTGACTAACTATGGCTACACCTTC.

J is TRBJ2-3 and V is TRBV7-2; D is ambiguous. V lost 6 bases to trimming and J lost 0 bases, with 10 bases between them. Germline CDR1 is SGHTA and CDR2 is FQGNSA. This CDR3 has 14 amino acids. CDR3 bases: TGTGCCAGCAGTCTAAGCAGAAGCACAGATACGCAGTATTTT. Translating it yields CASSLSRSTDTQYF.

This clonotype was counted ten times or more. The chain couples TRBV2 to TRBJ2-3; 7 bases are a match to TRBD1. Germline V gives CDR1 SNHLY, CDR2 FYNNEI. The ends lost 6 bases at V and 2 bases at J; junction bases unmatched: 5. The length of the CDR3 is 14 residues. The CDR3 DNA is TGTGCCAGCAGGCCGGGACAGTTCACAGATACGCAGTATTTT. Translating gives CASRPGQFTDTQYF.